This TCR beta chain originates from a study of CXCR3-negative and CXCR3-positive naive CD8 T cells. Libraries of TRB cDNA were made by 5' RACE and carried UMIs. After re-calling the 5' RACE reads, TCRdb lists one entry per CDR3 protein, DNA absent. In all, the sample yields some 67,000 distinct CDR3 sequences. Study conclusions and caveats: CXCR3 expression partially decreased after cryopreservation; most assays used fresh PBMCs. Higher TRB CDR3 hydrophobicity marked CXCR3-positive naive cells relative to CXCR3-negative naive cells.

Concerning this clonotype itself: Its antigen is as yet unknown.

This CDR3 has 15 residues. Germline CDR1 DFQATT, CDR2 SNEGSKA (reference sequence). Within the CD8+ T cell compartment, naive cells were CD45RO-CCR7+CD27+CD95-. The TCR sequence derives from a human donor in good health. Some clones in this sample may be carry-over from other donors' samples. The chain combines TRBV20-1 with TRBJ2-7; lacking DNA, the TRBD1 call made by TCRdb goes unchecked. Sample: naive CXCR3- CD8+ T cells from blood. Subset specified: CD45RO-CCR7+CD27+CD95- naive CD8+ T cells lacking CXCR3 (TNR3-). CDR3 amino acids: CSARRQGSLPYEQYF.